This record looks at one TCR beta chain sequence and its context. Its cognate antigen is unknown. The CDR3 is made up of 14 amino acids. CDR1 is SGHVS and CDR2 is FQNEAQ in the germline V gene. V was clipped by 4 bases and J by 3 bases, with 13 bases between them. Nominal health characterized the donors when sampled, though unrecorded immune exposures were likely. This sample is drawn from a study of cytomegalovirus exposure and HLA in healthy donors. Whole-study results and caveats: In a later analysis, around 18,000 TCR beta sequences were associated with HLA alleles at 0.05 false discovery rate. Confirmation was obtained in vitro that three CMV-associated chains are specific for CMV antigens. Some V segments (TRBV6-2 and TRBV6-3 among them) were excluded as indistinguishable.

The PCR had 60 Vbeta and 13 Jbeta primers. Repertoires were generated with immunoSEQ multiplex PCR, while TCRdb's copy carries only in-frame clones and drops some. Found here are about 150,000 clones, 70% to 85% of them singletons; the top ten hold around 6.6%. This TCR came from a woman aged 50 to 65 in good health and CMV-seropositive. V and J are TRBV7-8 and TRBJ2-7; a possible D gene is TRBD1 (7 bases). The sample comprised PBMCs. The CDR3 DNA reads TGTGCCAGCAGCTCCTCAGGGGGAGGCTACGAGCAGTACTTC. It yields the protein CASSSSGGGYEQYF.